The 15 T cell receptor beta chains presented below share a single source sample, sequenced in a study of pediatric ulcerative colitis. The table came from immunoSEQ multiplex PCR; TCRdb's copy has only in-frame clones and leaves some out. The table includes about 22,000 clones, roughly two thirds detected once. Rectal tissue came from one to two pinch biopsies taken at colonoscopy. The sequenced sample consisted of gut tissue. All receptors come from a boy aged 5-17 years with severe ulcerative colitis.

The V and J genes are TRBV7-9 and TRBJ1-1; D gene uncertain. CDR1 is SEHNR, CDR2 FQNEAQ, per germline (reference sequence). Trimming removed 3 bases from V and 1 base from J, with 9 bases in between. The CDR3 totals 14 residues. The DNA of the CDR3 is TGTGCCAGCAGCTTTCAAAGCTCGAACACTGAAGCTTTCTTT. Protein product: CASSFQSSNTEAFF.

The chain carries TRBV5-1 and TRBJ2-4, with D perhaps TRBD2 (7 bases). Germline CDR1 is SGHRS and CDR2 is YFSETQ. The V end was cut by 5 bases, the J end by 4 bases, with 13 bases between. This CDR3 has 14 residues. The CDR3 nucleotides are TGCGCCAGCAGAACGGGGGGCACGAAAAACATTCAGTACTTC. Translated, it gives CASRTGGTKNIQYF.

This clone occurred a few times. The J gene is TRBJ1-5, the V gene TRBV6-5; D ambiguous. Deletions cut 2 bases from V and 7 bases from J, with 9 bases between. The length of the CDR3 is 13 residues. The germline gives CDR1 MNHEY, CDR2 SVGAGI. CDR3 region: CASSYLEGQPQHF. DNA for the CDR3: TGTGCCAGCAGTTACCTCGAGGGCCAGCCCCAGCATTTT.

This clone turned up a few times. V gene TRBV7-9 combines with J gene TRBJ1-1; tentative D call: TRBD1 (5 bases). Trimming left V 3 bases short and J 5 bases short, with 16 bases between. This CDR3 region has 15 residues. The V gene's germline CDR1 is SEHNR and CDR2 FQNEAQ (reference sequence). CDR3: CASSFGGTAGTEAFF. The CDR3 DNA follows: TGTGCCAGCAGCTTTGGAGGGACGGCGGGTACTGAAGCTTTCTTT.

This clone was found a few times. The V gene is TRBV14, the J gene TRBJ1-6; a weak D match, TRBD1 (5 bases). With 0 bases removed from V and 8 bases from J, the gap between germline ends came to 11 bases. This CDR3 region has 15 residues. Per germline, CDR1 SGHDN and CDR2 FVKESK. The CDR3 sequence: CASSQDRVADSPLHF. In nucleotides, the CDR3 is TGTGCCAGCAGCCAAGACAGGGTGGCGGATTCACCCCTCCACTTT.

The rearrangement uses TRBV2 and TRBJ2-7; 8 nucleotides line up with TRBD1. The CDR3 length is 14 residues. Unmatched junction bases numbered 3, after V lost 5 bases and J lost 0 bases. Germline-derived CDR1 and CDR2 are SNHLY and FYNNEI. DNA for the CDR3: TGTGCCAGCAGTAAGACAGGGGCCTCCTACGAGCAGTACTTC. This sequence encodes CASSKTGASYEQYF.

The chain has TRBV4-3 and TRBJ2-5; D could derive from TRBD1 or TRBD2 (5 bases each). The V gene's germline CDR1 is LGHNA and CDR2 YSLEER. V was trimmed by 2 bases and J by 4 bases, leaving 14 bases between them. This CDR3 has 15 residues. The CDR3 protein is CASSQRWGSLETQYF. The CDR3 DNA is TGCGCCAGCAGCCAAAGGTGGGGGTCGTTAGAGACCCAGTACTTC.

The chain employs TRBV6-1 and TRBJ2-5; the D gene is possibly TRBD1 (5 bases). V lost 7 bases and J 7 bases, leaving 16 bases between the germline ends. The CDR3 totals 13 residues. The germline V gene encodes CDR1 MNHNS and CDR2 SASEGT. The CDR3 region has the DNA TGTGCCAGCAAGAACCAGGGTTTAGGGACCCAGTACTTC. This codes for CASKNQGLGTQYF.

This chain links TRBV15 with TRBJ2-3, with D unclear. The V gene's germline CDR1 is LNHNV and CDR2 YYDKDF (reference sequence). The CDR3 extends over 14 amino acids. Trimming took 5 bases from V and 2 from J, leaving 11 bases between them. This CDR3 reads CATSGSLFTDTQYF. The CDR3 DNA follows: TGTGCCACCAGCGGGTCGCTGTTCACAGATACGCAGTATTTT.

This clone was detected only a few times. The rearrangement links TRBV5-1 to TRBJ1-3; D is undetermined. The CDR3 sequence is 14 residues long. Per the germline V gene, CDR1 is SGHRS and CDR2 is YFSETQ. The V gene lost 1 base and the J gene lost 2 bases, with 7 bases spanning the gap. The CDR3 loop is CASSLSEPGNTIYF. The CDR3 coding sequence is TGCGCCAGCAGCTTGTCAGAACCTGGAAACACCATATATTTT.

This chain links TRBV6-1 with TRBJ2-7, with TRBD2 matching 8 bases. The CDR3 is made up of 14 amino acids. The V gene end was trimmed by 7 bases and the J gene end by 3 bases; junction bases not matched to a gene: 8. Germline V gene data show CDR1 as MNHNS and CDR2 as SASEGT. For the CDR3, the DNA is TGTGCCAGCACTACACGCGGGGGGAACTACGAGCAGTACTTC. Encoded protein: CASTTRGGNYEQYF.

The chain employs TRBV6-1 and TRBJ1-2; unclear D gene. CDR1 MNHNS and CDR2 SASEGT come from the germline V gene. With 2 bases removed from V and 3 bases from J, the gap between germline ends came to 16 bases. The CDR3 has 16 amino acids. Written as DNA, the CDR3 is TGTGCCAGCAGTGAATTGATCCTCCCCGCGCACTATGGCTACACCTTC. Its protein product is CASSELILPAHYGYTF.

This chain uses TRBV7-9 with TRBJ2-2; 8 positions match TRBD2. Trimming removed 6 bases from V and 0 bases from J; junction bases left unmatched: 0. The CDR3 spans 14 residues. The V gene's germline CDR1 is SEHNR and CDR2 FQNEAQ (reference sequence). DNA for the CDR3: TGTGCCAGCAGTAGCGGGGCGAACACCGGGGAGCTGTTTTTT. It encodes CASSSGANTGELFF.

This clone showed up just once. The chain is built from TRBV30 and TRBJ2-1; D is possibly TRBD1 (6 bases). Per the germline V gene, CDR1 is GTSNPN and CDR2 is SVGIG (reference sequence). This CDR3 contains 14 residues. Trimming removed 2 bases from V and 13 bases from J, with 21 bases in between. CDR3 residues: CAWSPPGQTFFQFF. CDR3 DNA: TGTGCCTGGAGTCCCCCCGGACAGACTTTTTTCCAGTTCTTC.

This clone showed up just a few times. As DNA, the CDR3 is TGTGCCAGCAGGACGGGTGGGGATCAGCCCCAGCATTTT. It translates to CASRTGGDQPQHF. This chain connects TRBV2 to TRBJ1-5; D uncertain. This CDR3 has 13 amino acids. Looked up from germline, CDR1 is SNHLY and CDR2 is FYNNEI. The V gene lost 6 bases and the J gene lost 5 bases, with 11 bases spanning the gap.